These T cell receptor beta chains were read from a single sample in a study of Ad26.COV2.S vaccination and SARS-CoV-2 variants. TCRdb's table, derived via immunoSEQ multiplex PCR, lists solely in-frame clones and lacks some. The data show over 300,000 clones, 83% seen once. The sample was peripheral blood, taken in a trial of Ad26.COV2.S vaccine versus placebo. These receptors all come from a person aged 18 to 65 who received the Ad26.COV2.S COVID-19 vaccine or a placebo. The CDR3 runs from the conserved cysteine through the conserved F or W. A D gene is named only where the DNA matches it firmly. The listing skips clone size in some rows; elsewhere it reads once, few, many or a size class.

V	J	D	size	CDR3	DNA
TRBV14	TRBJ1-6	NA	NA	CASSQVQGTNSPLHF	TGTGCCAGCAGCCAAGTTCAGGGGACGAATTCACCCCTCCACTTT
TRBV19	TRBJ1-5	NA	NA	CASSKGQLISNQPQHF	TGTGCCAGTAGTAAAGGACAGTTAATTAGCAATCAGCCCCAGCATTTT
TRBV27	TRBJ2-1	NA	NA	CASSSWVAVPWNEQFF	TGTGCCAGCAGTTCGTGGGTAGCAGTACCGTGGAATGAGCAGTTCTTC
TRBV3-1/TRBV3-2	TRBJ2-5	NA	NA	CASSRSIVGTKSQETQYF	TGTGCCAGCAGCCGATCGATCGTAGGGACAAAAAGCCAAGAGACCCAGTACTTC
TRBV24-1	TRBJ1-2	NA	NA	CATRENSESGYTF	TGTGCCACCAGGGAGAACAGTGAATCTGGCTACACCTTC
TRBV24-1	TRBJ1-1	NA	NA	CATFKWDFNTEAFF	TGTGCCACCTTCAAGTGGGACTTTAACACTGAAGCTTTCTTT
TRBV4-3	TRBJ2-3	TRBD2	NA	CASSHLARSIAGGITGADTQYF	TGCGCCAGCAGCCATCTCGCGAGGTCGATAGCGGGGGGTATAACGGGGGCAGATACGCAGTATTTT
TRBV25-1	TRBJ1-1	NA	once	CASSGTLNTEAFF	TGTGCCAGCAGTGGTACTCTGAACACTGAAGCTTTCTTT
TRBV6-5	TRBJ1-1	NA	few	CASGGDTEAFF	TGTGCCAGCGGGGGTGATACTGAAGCTTTCTTT
TRBV4-3	TRBJ2-7	NA	NA	CASSPRRAVEQYF	TGCGCCAGCAGCCCCCGGAGGGCGGTAGAGCAGTACTTC
TRBV6-5	TRBJ2-7	NA	few	CASSYTPASPFTF	TGTGCCAGCAGTTATACCCCAGCTAGTCCCTTTACTTTC
TRBV9	TRBJ2-5	NA	NA	CASSDPTRWQETQYF	TGTGCCAGCAGTGACCCTACTAGGTGGCAAGAGACCCAGTACTTC
TRBV11-3	TRBJ1-5	NA	NA	CASVDGGNDQPQHF	TGTGCCAGCGTCGATGGAGGGAATGATCAGCCCCAGCATTTT
TRBV25-1	TRBJ1-1	NA	NA	CASSEYILNGNTEAFF	TGTGCCAGCAGTGAATATATTCTGAACGGGAACACTGAAGCTTTCTTT
TRBV6-5	TRBJ2-2	TRBD2	NA	CAIAGGNTGELFF	TGTGCCATAGCGGGTGGGAACACCGGGGAGCTGTTTTTT
TRBV28	TRBJ2-1	NA	NA	CASRLTGSSYNEQFF	TGTGCCAGCAGGCTTACAGGGAGCTCCTACAATGAGCAGTTCTTC
TRBV5-1	TRBJ2-3	TRBD1	NA	CASSSGTGTSTDTQYF	TGCGCCAGCAGCTCCGGGACAGGAACTAGCACAGATACGCAGTATTTT
TRBV7-9	TRBJ2-7	NA	NA	CASSPRLAADEQYF	TGTGCCAGCAGCCCCCGTCTAGCCGCCGACGAGCAGTACTTC
TRBV27	TRBJ2-7	TRBD1	NA	CASSRTGGEQYF	TGTGCCAGCAGCCGGACAGGGGGCGAGCAGTACTTC
TRBV18	TRBJ2-7	NA	NA	CASSPRASAYEQYF	TGTGCCAGCTCACCCCGGGCCTCGGCCTACGAGCAGTACTTC
TRBV5-1	TRBJ1-1	NA	few	CASSLVIGGDTEAFF	TGCGCCAGCAGCTTGGTGATTGGGGGGGACACTGAAGCTTTCTTT
TRBV5-8	TRBJ2-3	NA	NA	CASLLWGATDTQYF	TGTGCCAGCTTGCTATGGGGGGCCACAGATACGCAGTATTTT
TRBV28	TRBJ1-3	NA	NA	CASSSGDFKLSGNTIYF	TGTGCCAGCAGTTCCGGGGACTTCAAGCTTTCTGGAAACACCATATATTTT
TRBV27	TRBJ2-3	TRBD1	NA	CASSPQGAHGDTQYF	TGTGCCAGCAGTCCACAGGGGGCTCATGGGGATACGCAGTATTTT
TRBV6-5	TRBJ2-3	TRBD2	NA	CASRGLAGGRNTQYF	TGTGCCAGCAGGGGACTAGCGGGGGGGCGAAATACGCAGTATTTT
TRBV10-1	TRBJ2-2	NA	NA	CASSESRYTGELFF	TGCGCCAGCAGTGAGTCGAGGTACACCGGGGAGCTGTTTTTT
TRBV11-3	TRBJ2-3	NA	NA	CASSLGTDTQYF	TGTGCCAGCAGCTTAGGAACAGATACGCAGTATTTT
TRBV9	TRBJ1-3	NA	once	CASSVAISGNTIYF	TGTGCCAGCAGCGTAGCTATTTCTGGAAACACCATATATTTT
TRBV20-1	TRBJ2-5	TRBD2	NA	CSAGTSLEQYF	TGCAGTGCTGGGACTAGTTTAGAACAGTACTTC
TRBV20-1	TRBJ2-1	NA	NA	CSAQPYNEQFF	TGCAGTGCTCAGCCATACAATGAGCAGTTCTTC
TRBV18	TRBJ1-1	NA	NA	CASSPPLAEAFF	TGTGCCAGCTCACCACCGTTGGCCGAAGCTTTCTTT
TRBV10-1	TRBJ2-1	TRBD2	NA	CASSPGGSTYEQFF	TGCGCCAGCAGTCCCGGGGGGAGCACCTATGAGCAGTTCTTC
TRBV19	TRBJ2-7	NA	NA	CASSPLPGDWLEQYF	TGTGCCAGTAGCCCTCTACCAGGGGACTGGCTCGAGCAGTACTTC
TRBV11-3	TRBJ1-1	NA	NA	CASSFGGSGRGTEAFF	TGTGCCAGCAGCTTTGGGGGAAGTGGGAGGGGCACTGAAGCTTTCTTT
TRBV2	TRBJ2-3	NA	NA	CASRDLSTDTQYF	TGTGCCAGCAGGGACTTGAGCACAGATACGCAGTATTTT
TRBV7-9	TRBJ1-2	TRBD1	once	CASSLFVGDRRIYGYTF	TGTGCCAGCAGCTTATTCGTGGGGGACAGAAGAATCTATGGCTACACCTTC
TRBV6-5	TRBJ1-3	NA	NA	CASSYVDGLGNTIYF	TGTGCCAGCAGTTACGTCGACGGCCTCGGAAACACCATATATTTT